These 13 T cell receptor beta chains were all obtained from the same sample, sequenced in a study of blood T cell repertoires in COVID-19. The data were produced by immunoSEQ multiplex PCR, yet TCRdb's version contains in-frame clones alone and is incomplete. This table holds around 310,000 clones, approximately 88% found once. Sequenced: PBMCs or T cells enriched from blood (not recorded which). These receptors all stem from a man aged 25-40 years who had recovered from COVID-19.

The chain couples TRBV10-1 to TRBJ1-1; D is undetermined. The V end was cut by 7 bases, the J end by 1 base, with 10 bases between. The CDR3 loop spans 13 amino acids. Germline V gene data show CDR1 as WNHNN and CDR2 as SYGVQD (reference sequence). The CDR3 is CASKARPNTEAFF. CDR3 DNA: TGCGCCAGCAAAGCTAGACCGAACACTGAAGCTTTCTTT.

The rearrangement uses TRBV2 and TRBJ1-1; possibly TRBD1 for D (6 bases). The CDR3 contains 13 residues. Deletions cut 7 bases from V and 6 bases from J, with 15 bases between. Germline CDR1 is SNHLY and CDR2 is FYNNEI. The CDR3 region is CASIPQGRAEAFF. The CDR3 region has the DNA TGTGCCAGCATCCCTCAGGGGCGGGCTGAAGCTTTCTTT.

The sample holds a few counts of this clone. The gene calls are TRBV10-3 and TRBJ1-2; no clear D gene. The CDR3 loop spans 14 amino acids. CDR1 ENHRY and CDR2 SYGVKD come from the germline V gene. V lost 3 bases, J lost 0 bases, and 8 bases lay in between. The CDR3 DNA follows: TGTGCCATCAGTGAAAGAGCCACTAACTATGGCTACACCTTC. Its protein product is CAISERATNYGYTF.

V gene TRBV10-3 combines with J gene TRBJ2-2; the match to TRBD1 covers 9 bases. Looked up from germline, CDR1 is ENHRY and CDR2 is SYGVKD. With 8 bases clipped from V and 8 bases from J, the junction kept 3 bases outside the gene matches. The CDR3 length is 12 residues. CDR3: CAIGTGKGELFF. The CDR3, as DNA: TGTGCCATCGGGACAGGGAAGGGGGAGCTGTTTTTT.

The chain has TRBV5-1 and TRBJ1-4; 9 bases align to TRBD1. The CDR3 runs 14 residues. Germline CDR1 reads SGHRS; CDR2 reads YFSETQ. Trimming removed 8 bases from V and 7 bases from J; junction bases left unmatched: 9. CDR3 DNA sequence: TGCGCCAGTCAGACCGGGACAGGGAGTGAAAAACTGTTTTTT. Translation gives CASQTGTGSEKLFF.

The chain carries TRBV6-4 and TRBJ1-2, with a possible D match to TRBD1 (6 bases). The V gene lost 11 bases and the J gene lost 6 bases, with 19 bases spanning the gap. The CDR3 loop spans 13 amino acids. Germline CDR1 reads MRHNA; CDR2 reads SNTAGT. CDR3 protein: CARRPDSGDGYTF. The CDR3 DNA is TGTGCCCGCCGGCCGGACAGTGGGGATGGCTACACCTTC.

The chain joins TRBV21-1 to TRBJ1-5. TRBV21-1 is assigned pseudogene status. The CDR3 has 15 amino acids. CDR3 bases: TGTGCCAGCAGCAAAGCGCGCTGCCTAAATCAGCCCCAGCATTTT. Amino acid sequence: CASSKARCLNQPQHF.

V and J are TRBV5-1 and TRBJ2-1; a weak D match, TRBD1 (6 bases). The germline V gene has CDR1 SGHRS and CDR2 YFSETQ. V lost 2 bases to trimming and J lost 4 bases, with 13 bases between them. The CDR3 runs to 15 residues. The chain's CDR3 is CASSLDRQPYNEQFF. The CDR3 bases are TGCGCCAGCAGCTTAGACAGGCAGCCGTACAATGAGCAGTTCTTC.

This chain links TRBV29-1 with TRBJ1-4; D is unresolved. Trimming took 7 bases from V and 4 from J, leaving 7 bases between them. The CDR3 spans 11 residues. Germline V gene data show CDR1 as SQVTM and CDR2 as ANQGSEA. In DNA, the CDR3 is TGCAGCGCACAGAGTAATGAAAAACTGTTTTTT. It specifies CSAQSNEKLFF.

J is TRBJ1-1 and V is TRBV11-2, with 10 bases aligning to TRBD1. Germline CDR1 is SGHAT and CDR2 is FQNNGV. The CDR3 consists of 16 residues. Losses at the gene ends were 4 bases for V and 6 bases for J; bases not matched to a gene: 11. This CDR3 reads CASSSTSGQGSSEAFF. The CDR3 nucleotides read TGTGCCAGCAGCTCCACCTCGGGACAGGGGTCTTCTGAAGCTTTCTTT.

CDR3 in amino acids: CASSLYRGGGVDTQYF. CDR3 coding DNA: TGTGCCAGCAGCTTATATCGGGGGGGAGGAGTAGATACGCAGTATTTT. This chain uses TRBV7-2 with TRBJ2-3, with 8 bases aligning to TRBD2. With 2 bases clipped from V and 5 bases from J, the junction kept 9 bases outside the gene matches. Germline lookup yields CDR1 SGHTA and CDR2 FQGNSA. The CDR3 sequence is 16 residues long.

V and J are TRBV7-8 and TRBJ2-7; 14 nucleotides line up with TRBD2. Germline-derived CDR1 and CDR2 are SGHVS and FQNEAQ. The CDR3 has 19 amino acids. V gave up 5 bases and J gave up 1 base; unmatched junction bases: 13. For the CDR3, the DNA is TGTGCCAGCAGCACCGGACTAGCGGGGGGTACGGGGAGATCCTACGAGCAGTACTTC. This gives the protein CASSTGLAGGTGRSYEQYF.

The chain combines TRBV28 with TRBJ2-5; D uncertain. Trimming removed 2 bases from V and 5 bases from J, with 6 bases in between. The CDR3 length is 12 residues. Per the germline V gene, CDR1 is MDHEN and CDR2 is SYDVKM. The CDR3 DNA sequence: TGTGCCAGCAGTTTAGAGGAGGAGACCCAGTACTTC. Amino acid sequence: CASSLEEETQYF.